This T cell receptor beta chain was sequenced during a study of T-cell memory formation after mild COVID-19. Turning to the study itself: Each donor largely had its own TCR clusters.

Germline V CDR1 and CDR2: SGHRS, YFSETQ. The CDR3 has 16 amino acids. Trimming at V came to 4 bases and at J to 2 bases, leaving 12 bases not matched to a gene. On this clonotype: What it recognizes is unknown.

Researchers used 5'RACE with constant-segment primers to make TCR alpha and TCR beta cDNA libraries that carry sample barcodes and UMIs. TCRdb used MiXCR to reprocess the 5' RACE reads, holding one entry per CDR3 protein. This table holds about 16,000 distinct CDR3 sequences, 23% found once. Study-wide results and caveats: Some clones that responded turned up in pre-infection memory, which suggests that cross-reactive memory joined in. CM and EM subsets held most contracting CD4+ clones; EMRA held CD8+ ones.

The sequenced sample consisted of PBMCs or a T cell subset sorted from them (not recorded which). The TCR sequence derives from a man aged 18 to 29 who had mild COVID-19 (a few samples of this study predate the infection). Cell type and time point are not known. The genes are TRBV5-1 and TRBJ2-7; 7 nucleotides align to TRBD1. CDR3 region: CASSLRGDRAPYEQYF. The CDR3 coding sequence is TGCGCCAGCAGCCTTCGTGGTGACAGGGCCCCCTACGAGCAGTACTTC.